The next 17 T cell receptor beta chains were all read from a single sample in a study of T cells after somatic rescue of genetic block. The data were produced by immunoSEQ multiplex PCR, yet TCRdb's version contains in-frame clones alone and is incomplete. Altogether tens of thousands of clones are present, 70% to 90% being singletons, with the ten largest covering approximately 1.5%. Sequencing used peripheral blood mononuclear cells (PBMCs). These TCRs come from a woman between 18 and 30 years old.

The chain carries TRBV5-4 and TRBJ1-1, with a tentative D call TRBD1 (6 bases). The CDR3 consists of 14 residues. CDR1 is SGHNT, CDR2 YYREEE, per germline (reference sequence). V lost 3 bases and J 1 base, leaving 10 bases between the germline ends. Here the CDR3 DNA reads TGTGCCAGCAGCTCCCGGACAGAGAACACTGAAGCTTTCTTT. As protein: CASSSRTENTEAFF.

The chain links TRBV12-5 to TRBJ2-6; D is ambiguous. The CDR3 sequence is 13 residues long. Germline assignment: CDR1 LGHNT and CDR2 FRNRAP. Trimming removed 3 bases at V and 1 base at J, with 1 base between. The CDR3 here is CASGFSGANVLTF. Here the CDR3 DNA reads TGTGCTAGTGGTTTTTCTGGGGCCAACGTCCTGACTTTC. Complete variable domain (other parts from reference TRBV12-5 and TRBJ2-6): DARVTQTPRHKVTEMGQEVTMRCQPILGHNTVFWYRQTMMQGLELLAYFRNRAPLDDSGMPKDRFSAEMPDATLATLKIQPSEPRDSAVYFCASGFSGANVLTFGAGSRLTVL.

V is TRBV6-5 and J is TRBJ2-7, with a tentative D call TRBD2 (7 bases). The CDR3 is made up of 13 amino acids. Germline loops: CDR1 MNHEY, CDR2 SVGAGI. Trimming cost V 6 bases and J 5 bases, with 14 bases left between them. The DNA of the CDR3 is TGTGCCAGCAGACGGGGGGCCGGTGACGAGCAGTACTTC. Translating it yields CASRRGAGDEQYF.

The CDR3 nucleotides are TGTGCCAGCAGTGAGCCAGCCTACAATGAGCAGTTCTTC. It yields the protein CASSEPAYNEQFF. The J gene is TRBJ2-1, the V gene TRBV6-1; no clear D. The CDR3 runs 13 residues. The germline CDR1 and CDR2 sequences are MNHNS and SASEGT. Trimming took off 3 bases at V and 2 bases at J, with 5 bases between the two ends.

J is TRBJ2-1 and V is TRBV7-6, with D unclear. V dropped 6 bases and J dropped 2 bases, with 8 bases sitting between them. This CDR3 comprises 13 residues. The germline gives CDR1 SGHVS, CDR2 FNYEAQ. The CDR3 sequence: CASRSDTYNEQFF. As DNA, the CDR3 is TGTGCCAGCAGATCCGACACCTACAATGAGCAGTTCTTC.

CDR3 residues: CATYGGGNTEAFF. The CDR3 nucleotides read TGTGCCACTTACGGGGGGGGGAACACTGAAGCTTTCTTT. The chain recombines TRBV7-8 with TRBJ1-1, with D possibly matching TRBD1 (5 bases). The germline V and J ends were trimmed by 10 bases and 1 base, with 13 bases remaining between them. The CDR3 totals 13 residues. The germline V gene has CDR1 SGHVS and CDR2 FQNEAQ.

The V gene is TRBV30, the J gene TRBJ2-7, with a possible D match to TRBD1 (6 bases). The CDR3 has 14 residues. CDR1 GTSNPN and CDR2 SVGIG come from the germline V gene (reference sequence). V shed 5 bases and J shed 2 bases, with 16 bases lying between them. The CDR3 loop reads CAWGPGTRPYEQYF. The CDR3 region has the DNA TGTGCCTGGGGACCCGGGACACGGCCCTACGAGCAGTACTTC.

CDR3 protein: CASSPPRRGRVYGYTF. CDR3 nucleotides: TGTGCCAGCAGTCCACCACGGAGGGGTCGGGTCTATGGCTACACCTTC. The chain combines TRBV28 with TRBJ1-2; D may be TRBD1 (5 bases). The length of the CDR3 is 16 residues. The germline V gene has CDR1 MDHEN and CDR2 SYDVKM. The germline V and J ends were trimmed by 5 bases and 4 bases, with 20 bases remaining between them.

This clone was seen once. The V gene is TRBV2, the J gene TRBJ2-7; 7 positions match TRBD1. The CDR3 runs to 12 residues. The ends lost 6 bases at V and 8 bases at J; junction bases unmatched: 7. The germline V gene encodes CDR1 SNHLY and CDR2 FYNNEI. The CDR3 reads CASRTTGYKQYF. The CDR3 region has the DNA TGTGCCAGCAGGACGACAGGGTATAAGCAGTACTTC.

The rearrangement links TRBV5-4 to TRBJ2-5, with 9 nucleotides matching TRBD1. CDR1 and CDR2 (germline): SGHNT, YYREEE (reference sequence). The CDR3 extends over 17 amino acids. J lost 0 bases, V lost 0 bases, and 6 bases had no gene match. CDR3 sequence: CASSLGPGQGNQETQYF. The CDR3 nucleotides read TGTGCCAGCAGCTTGGGGCCGGGACAGGGCAACCAAGAGACCCAGTACTTC.

This chain connects TRBV5-1 to TRBJ2-7; D not certain. CDR1 SGHRS and CDR2 YFSETQ come from the germline V gene. CDR3 size: 16 residues. Trimming removed 0 bases from V and 2 bases from J, with 15 bases in between. The CDR3 DNA reads TGCGCCAGCAGCTTGGCCCGACTTCAAGGGACCTACGAGCAGTACTTC. It encodes CASSLARLQGTYEQYF.

The CDR3 loop reads CASSTQQGAYGYTF. CDR3 sequence (DNA): TGTGCCAGCAGCACTCAACAGGGGGCATATGGCTACACCTTC. This chain links TRBV9 with TRBJ1-2; TRBD1 matches 9 bases. V shed 4 bases and J 5 bases; nucleotides not matched to a gene: 6. Germline values: CDR1 SGDLS, CDR2 YYNGEE. The CDR3 runs 14 residues.

The chain uses TRBV28 and TRBJ2-7; maybe TRBD1 (6 bases). The CDR3 is 14 amino acids. Trimming cost V 2 bases and J 3 bases, with 11 bases left between them. The germline CDR1 and CDR2 sequences are MDHEN and SYDVKM. This CDR3 reads CASSLGTLVYEQYF. The CDR3 nucleotides are TGTGCCAGCAGTTTAGGGACACTAGTCTACGAGCAGTACTTC.

The J gene is TRBJ2-1, the V gene TRBV30, with 8 positions matching TRBD2. V lost 0 bases, J lost 2 bases, and 6 bases stayed unmatched. This CDR3 is 16 amino acids long. CDR1 is GTSNPN and CDR2 is SVGIG in the germline V gene (reference sequence). Here the CDR3 DNA reads TGTGCCTGGAGTGTACGGCGGGAGGCCCCCTACAATGAGCAGTTCTTC. Amino acids: CAWSVRREAPYNEQFF.

V usage is TRBV28 and J usage is TRBJ2-2; TRBD1 matches at 7 bases. The CDR3 is 16 residues long. Per germline, CDR1 MDHEN and CDR2 SYDVKM. Trimming cost V 5 bases and J 1 base; bases outside gene matches: 7. CDR3 DNA: TGTGCCAGCAGTCCAGGACAGGATGGGAACACCGGGGAGCTGTTTTTT. Translating it yields CASSPGQDGNTGELFF. The variable domain in full, completed from reference TRBV28 and TRBJ2-2, reads DVKVTQSSRYLVKRTGEKVFLECVQDMDHENMFWYRQDPGLGLRLIYFSYDVKMKEKGDIPEGYSVSREKKERFSLILESASTNQTSMYLCASSPGQDGNTGELFFGEGSRLTVL.

This clone was detected only a few times. The chain carries TRBV4-1 and TRBJ1-4, with a weak D call TRBD1 (5 bases). CDR1 MGHRA and CDR2 YSYEKL come from the germline V gene. The CDR3 has 16 amino acids. Trimming removed 7 bases from V and 6 bases from J, with 21 bases in between. In nucleotides, the CDR3 is TGCGCCAGCATTCACACCATCGGGACTGGGGATGAAAAACTGTTTTTT. Translation gives CASIHTIGTGDEKLFF.

The CDR3 spells CASSSRELAPTSSYNEQFF. The CDR3 bases are TGTGCCAGCAGCTCCAGGGAACTAGCGCCGACTAGCTCCTACAATGAGCAGTTCTTC. The chain employs TRBV11-2 and TRBJ2-1; TRBD2 agrees at 7 bases. The V gene end was trimmed by 4 bases and the J gene end by 0 bases; junction bases not matched to a gene: 15. CDR1 SGHAT and CDR2 FQNNGV come from the germline V gene. The CDR3 sequence is 19 residues long.